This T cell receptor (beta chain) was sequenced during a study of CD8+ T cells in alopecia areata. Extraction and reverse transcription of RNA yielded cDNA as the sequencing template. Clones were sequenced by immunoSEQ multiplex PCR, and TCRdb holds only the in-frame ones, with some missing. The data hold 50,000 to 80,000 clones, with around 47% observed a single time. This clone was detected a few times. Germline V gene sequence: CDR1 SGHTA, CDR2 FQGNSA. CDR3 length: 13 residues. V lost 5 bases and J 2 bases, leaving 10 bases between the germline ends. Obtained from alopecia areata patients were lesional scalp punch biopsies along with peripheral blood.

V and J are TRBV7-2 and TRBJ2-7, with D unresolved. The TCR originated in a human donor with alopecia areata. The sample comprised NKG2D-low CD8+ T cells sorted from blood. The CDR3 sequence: CASSPPAAYEQYF. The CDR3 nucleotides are TGTGCCAGCAGCCCACCTGCTGCCTACGAGCAGTACTTC.